This is a list of T cell receptor beta chains from one sample in a study of blood T cell repertoires in COVID-19. Using immunoSEQ multiplex PCR, the repertoire was profiled, and TCRdb retains in-frame clones only, with some absent. The sample lists some 62,000 clones, more than 80% occurring once. The sample taken for sequencing was PBMCs or T cells enriched from blood (not recorded which). All receptors derive from a middle-aged woman with acute COVID-19. CDR3s include the opening cysteine and the closing phenylalanine or tryptophan. The D gene is left open where the match is weak. Where a row states a size, it is once, few, many or the class of an expanded clone; other rows omit it.

j_call: TRBJ2-2; clone_size: NA; cdr3_length: 15; v_call: TRBV4-2; d_call: TRBD1; cdr3_aa: CASSQFRQGAGELFF; cdr3_nt: TGTGCCAGCAGCCAATTCAGGCAGGGGGCCGGGGAGCTGTTTTTT
j_call: TRBJ1-5; clone_size: NA; cdr3_length: 13; v_call: TRBV3-1/TRBV3-2; d_call: NA; cdr3_aa: CASSHGGEQPQHF; cdr3_nt: TGTGCCAGCAGCCATGGCGGGGAACAGCCCCAGCATTTT
j_call: TRBJ2-3; clone_size: NA; cdr3_length: 15; v_call: TRBV9; d_call: TRBD1; cdr3_aa: CASSAGQGKFDTQYF; cdr3_nt: TGTGCCAGCAGCGCCGGACAGGGGAAGTTTGATACGCAGTATTTT
j_call: TRBJ2-7; clone_size: NA; cdr3_length: 13; v_call: TRBV5-1; d_call: NA; cdr3_aa: CASSLSQAYEQYF; cdr3_nt: TGCGCCAGCAGCTTGAGCCAGGCATACGAGCAGTACTTC
j_call: TRBJ1-5; clone_size: NA; cdr3_length: 14; v_call: TRBV2; d_call: TRBD1; cdr3_aa: CASRGQGSNQPQHF; cdr3_nt: TGTGCCAGCAGAGGACAGGGAAGCAATCAGCCCCAGCATTTT
j_call: TRBJ2-1; clone_size: NA; cdr3_length: 15; v_call: TRBV5-6; d_call: TRBD2; cdr3_aa: CASSFPGGSYNEQFF; cdr3_nt: TGTGCCAGCAGCTTCCCGGGGGGCTCCTACAATGAGCAGTTCTTC
j_call: TRBJ2-1; clone_size: NA; cdr3_length: 12; v_call: TRBV10-3; d_call: NA; cdr3_aa: CAIRDLVGEQFF; cdr3_nt: TGTGCCATCAGGGATCTAGTTGGTGAGCAGTTCTTC
j_call: TRBJ2-1; clone_size: NA; cdr3_length: 15; v_call: TRBV9; d_call: NA; cdr3_aa: CASSAWIGEYNEQFF; cdr3_nt: TGTGCCAGCAGCGCTTGGATCGGGGAGTACAATGAGCAGTTCTTC
j_call: TRBJ1-3; clone_size: NA; cdr3_length: 17; v_call: TRBV7-9; d_call: NA; cdr3_aa: CASSLARQAYSGNTIYF; cdr3_nt: TGTGCCAGCAGCTTAGCCCGACAGGCCTACTCTGGAAACACCATATATTTT
j_call: TRBJ1-4; clone_size: NA; cdr3_length: 14; v_call: TRBV7-9; d_call: NA; cdr3_aa: CASVVGGTNEKLFF; cdr3_nt: TGTGCCAGCGTTGTCGGGGGAACTAATGAAAAACTGTTTTTT
j_call: TRBJ2-7; clone_size: NA; cdr3_length: 15; v_call: TRBV29-1; d_call: TRBD1; cdr3_aa: CSVEGGDRGHYEQYF; cdr3_nt: TGCAGCGTTGAAGGCGGGGACAGGGGTCACTACGAGCAGTACTTC
j_call: TRBJ1-1; clone_size: NA; cdr3_length: 14; v_call: TRBV5-6; d_call: TRBD1; cdr3_aa: CASSVLPTGVEAFF; cdr3_nt: TGTGCCAGCAGCGTACTACCGACAGGGGTGGAAGCTTTCTTT
j_call: TRBJ1-3; clone_size: NA; cdr3_length: 8; v_call: TRBV12-3/TRBV12-4; d_call: NA; cdr3_aa: CASSSVDF; cdr3_nt: TGTGCCAGCAGTTCCGTAGATTTT
j_call: TRBJ2-5; clone_size: NA; cdr3_length: 14; v_call: TRBV11-3; d_call: TRBD1; cdr3_aa: CASSSTMDRGTQYF; cdr3_nt: TGTGCCAGCAGCTCCACGATGGACAGGGGGACCCAGTACTTC
j_call: TRBJ1-2; clone_size: NA; cdr3_length: 15; v_call: TRBV28; d_call: TRBD1; cdr3_aa: CASRTRTGPDYGYTF; cdr3_nt: TGTGCCAGCAGGACCCGGACAGGTCCTGACTATGGCTACACCTTC
j_call: TRBJ1-1; clone_size: NA; cdr3_length: 13; v_call: TRBV12-3/TRBV12-4; d_call: NA; cdr3_aa: CASTTSGGTEAFF; cdr3_nt: TGTGCCAGCACCACATCAGGCGGGACTGAAGCTTTCTTT
j_call: TRBJ2-1; clone_size: NA; cdr3_length: 14; v_call: TRBV7-3; d_call: TRBD2; cdr3_aa: CASSLGGSGNEQFF; cdr3_nt: TGTGCCAGCAGCTTAGGCGGGAGTGGCAATGAGCAGTTCTTC
j_call: TRBJ2-7; clone_size: NA; cdr3_length: 13; v_call: TRBV10-2; d_call: NA; cdr3_aa: CASTERVFYEQYF; cdr3_nt: TGCGCCAGCACCGAGCGGGTTTTCTACGAGCAGTACTTC
j_call: TRBJ2-1; clone_size: NA; cdr3_length: 13; v_call: TRBV28; d_call: NA; cdr3_aa: CASSLGGHNEQFF; cdr3_nt: TGTGCCAGCAGTCTCGGGGGGCACAATGAGCAGTTCTTC
j_call: TRBJ1-5; clone_size: NA; cdr3_length: 14; v_call: TRBV2; d_call: TRBD1; cdr3_aa: CASSRQGLNQPQHF; cdr3_nt: TGTGCCAGCAGTAGACAGGGGCTCAATCAGCCCCAGCATTTT
j_call: TRBJ1-1; clone_size: NA; cdr3_length: 12; v_call: TRBV5-1; d_call: NA; cdr3_aa: CASSWGGGEAFF; cdr3_nt: TGCGCCAGCAGCTGGGGGGGAGGAGAGGCTTTCTTT
j_call: TRBJ2-1; clone_size: NA; cdr3_length: 19; v_call: TRBV15; d_call: TRBD2; cdr3_aa: CATSRVRLAGVGSYNEQFF; cdr3_nt: TGTGCCACCAGCAGAGTGCGGCTAGCGGGAGTGGGCTCCTACAATGAGCAGTTCTTC
j_call: TRBJ1-2; clone_size: few; cdr3_length: 13; v_call: TRBV28; d_call: TRBD1; cdr3_aa: CASRTPDRVGYTF; cdr3_nt: TGTGCCAGCAGGACGCCCGACAGGGTTGGCTACACCTTC
j_call: TRBJ1-5; clone_size: NA; cdr3_length: 14; v_call: TRBV5-1; d_call: TRBD1; cdr3_aa: CASSLSQGAQPQHF; cdr3_nt: TGCGCCAGCAGCTTAAGTCAGGGGGCTCAGCCCCAGCATTTT
j_call: TRBJ2-7; clone_size: NA; cdr3_length: 14; v_call: TRBV19; d_call: TRBD2; cdr3_aa: CASSAGTRTYEQYF; cdr3_nt: TGTGCCAGTAGTGCCGGGACTAGAACCTACGAGCAGTACTTC
j_call: TRBJ1-1; clone_size: NA; cdr3_length: 16; v_call: TRBV28; d_call: TRBD1; cdr3_aa: CASSLFGQGENTEAFF; cdr3_nt: TGTGCCAGCAGTTTATTCGGGCAGGGGGAGAACACTGAAGCTTTCTTT
j_call: TRBJ2-2; clone_size: NA; cdr3_length: 15; v_call: TRBV7-9; d_call: TRBD2; cdr3_aa: CASSLLGGSYGELFF; cdr3_nt: TGTGCCAGCAGCTTATTGGGGGGGTCCTACGGGGAGCTGTTTTTT
j_call: TRBJ2-5; clone_size: NA; cdr3_length: 13; v_call: TRBV10-3; d_call: TRBD2; cdr3_aa: CAISAGGRETQYF; cdr3_nt: TGTGCCATCAGTGCGGGGGGTAGGGAGACCCAGTACTTC
j_call: TRBJ2-7; clone_size: NA; cdr3_length: 12; v_call: TRBV28; d_call: NA; cdr3_aa: CASRTEPYEQYF; cdr3_nt: TGTGCCAGCAGGACAGAGCCCTACGAGCAGTACTTC
j_call: TRBJ2-3; clone_size: NA; cdr3_length: 15; v_call: TRBV6-9; d_call: TRBD2; cdr3_aa: CASSYAGDSTDTQYF; cdr3_nt: TGTGCCAGCAGTTACGCGGGGGATAGCACAGATACGCAGTATTTT
j_call: TRBJ2-3; clone_size: NA; cdr3_length: 15; v_call: TRBV18; d_call: TRBD1; cdr3_aa: CASSLVGQDTDTQYF; cdr3_nt: TGTGCCAGCTCCCTGGTAGGACAGGACACAGATACGCAGTATTTT
j_call: TRBJ2-1; clone_size: NA; cdr3_length: 15; v_call: TRBV24-1; d_call: TRBD2; cdr3_aa: CATSDWTSGGNEQFF; cdr3_nt: TGTGCCACCAGTGATTGGACTAGCGGAGGGAATGAGCAGTTCTTC
j_call: TRBJ2-5; clone_size: NA; cdr3_length: 16; v_call: TRBV18; d_call: TRBD1; cdr3_aa: CASSRSWTGKVETQYF; cdr3_nt: TGTGCCAGCTCACGATCCTGGACAGGGAAGGTAGAGACCCAGTACTTC
j_call: TRBJ1-3; clone_size: once; cdr3_length: 18; v_call: TRBV7-2; d_call: TRBD1; cdr3_aa: CASSLRAGQGSSGNTIYF; cdr3_nt: TGTGCCAGCAGCTTAAGGGCGGGACAGGGAAGTTCTGGAAACACCATATATTTT
j_call: TRBJ2-5; clone_size: NA; cdr3_length: 15; v_call: TRBV29-1; d_call: TRBD2; cdr3_aa: CSSVASGRSHGTQYF; cdr3_nt: TGCAGTAGTGTGGCTAGCGGGCGCTCTCATGGGACCCAGTACTTC